Each of the 21 T cell receptor beta chains below was sequenced from the same sample in a study of cytomegalovirus exposure and HLA in healthy donors. PCR amplification relied on 60 Vbeta primers (plus 13 Jbeta primers). The data were produced by immunoSEQ multiplex PCR, yet TCRdb's version contains in-frame clones alone and is incomplete. The data show about 140,000 clones, approximately 79% seen once. Sequences were obtained from PBMCs. These TCRs come from a man aged 35 to 55 in good health and CMV-seropositive.

This rearrangement joins TRBV7-6 to TRBJ2-3; D remains unclear. Per the germline V gene, CDR1 is SGHVS and CDR2 is FNYEAQ. This CDR3 is 14 amino acids long. V lost 2 bases and J 2 bases, leaving 8 bases between the germline ends. DNA of the CDR3: TGTGCCAGCAGCTTACTGCTAGACACAGATACGCAGTATTTT. This translates into CASSLLLDTDTQYF.

This clone occurred a few times. The V call is TRBV6-6, the J call TRBJ2-1; D remains unclear. CDR3 length equals 13 residues. Germline CDR1 MNHNY, CDR2 SVGAGI (reference sequence). V lost 4 bases to trimming and J lost 7 bases, with 11 bases between them. CDR3 region: CASSSGSVNEQFF. CDR3 DNA sequence: TGTGCCAGCAGTTCAGGAAGTGTGAATGAGCAGTTCTTC.

The chain combines TRBV30 with TRBJ2-5; D remains unclear. Trimming left V 5 bases short and J 4 bases short, with 8 bases between. Germline-derived CDR1 and CDR2 are GTSNPN and SVGIG (reference sequence). CDR3 length equals 11 residues. CDR3 DNA sequence: TGTGCCTGGCTTCGGTCAGAGACCCAGTACTTC. It specifies CAWLRSETQYF.

The chain joins TRBV5-1 to TRBJ2-1, with 14 bases identical to TRBD2. The CDR3 runs to 19 residues. The V gene end was trimmed by 7 bases and the J gene end by 0 bases; junction bases not matched to a gene: 12. Germline assignment: CDR1 SGHRS and CDR2 YFSETQ. Here the CDR3 reads CASRPRTSGRWSSYNEQFF. The CDR3 DNA follows: TGCGCCAGCCGTCCGCGGACTAGCGGGAGGTGGAGCTCCTACAATGAGCAGTTCTTC.

This chain uses TRBV11-2 with TRBJ2-4; D possibly corresponds to TRBD2 (7 bases). The CDR3 spans 11 residues. Deletions cut 9 bases from V and 6 bases from J, with 9 bases between. CDR1 is SGHAT, CDR2 FQNNGV, per germline. The CDR3 loop reads CASRGGNIQYF. DNA of the CDR3: TGTGCCAGTAGGGGGGGAAACATTCAGTACTTC. The complete variable domain, with remaining parts taken from reference TRBV11-2 and TRBJ2-4, reads EAGVAQSPRYKIIEKRQSVAFWCNPISGHATLYWYQQILGQGPKLLIQFQNNGVVDDSQLPKDRFSAERLKGVDSTLKIQPAKLEDSAVYLCASRGGNIQYFGAGTRLSVL.

This rearrangement joins TRBV6-1 to TRBJ1-2; 9 bases are a match to TRBD1. The V gene's germline CDR1 is MNHNS and CDR2 SASEGT. The CDR3 has 14 amino acids. Trimming removed 6 bases from V and 7 bases from J; junction bases left unmatched: 9. CDR3 bases: TGTGCCAGCAGCGAACCCGGGACAGGGCTTGGCTACACCTTC. Translating it yields CASSEPGTGLGYTF.

The table lists this clone with a count of one. The J gene is TRBJ1-1, the V gene TRBV19, with D uncertain. Trimming shortened V by 3 bases and J by 1 base, and 9 bases separated the two germline ends. The CDR3 has 14 amino acids. In germline, CDR1 is LNHDA, CDR2 SQIVND (reference sequence). CDR3 DNA sequence: TGTGCCAGTAGTATTACAGTCGCGAACACTGAAGCTTTCTTT. This codes for CASSITVANTEAFF.

CDR3 in amino acids: CATMGSGSSYNSPLHF. CDR3 DNA: TGTGCCACCATGGGGTCGGGGAGCTCCTATAATTCACCCCTCCACTTT. This chain connects TRBV28 to TRBJ1-6, with unresolved D. Trimming pared 10 bases from V and 0 bases from J, leaving 16 bases between. Germline V gene lookup returns CDR1 MDHEN and CDR2 SYDVKM. The CDR3 is made up of 16 amino acids. Full variable domain (remainder filled in from reference TRBV28 and TRBJ1-6): DVKVTQSSRYLVKRTGEKVFLECVQDMDHENMFWYRQDPGLGLRLIYFSYDVKMKEKGDIPEGYSVSREKKERFSLILESASTNQTSMYLCATMGSGSSYNSPLHFGNGTRLTVT.

This chain connects TRBV7-8 to TRBJ1-5, with TRBD1 matching over 7 bases. The J segment lost 7 bases and the V segment lost 1 base, leaving 10 bases of the junction unmatched. This CDR3 has 16 amino acids. Germline CDR1 SGHVS, CDR2 FQNEAQ. This CDR3 is CASSLGTGDWRQPQHF. The CDR3 nucleotides are TGTGCCAGCAGCTTAGGCACAGGGGATTGGAGGCAGCCCCAGCATTTT.

Here the CDR3 reads CASSGGTPYTDTQYF. CDR3 in DNA: TGTGCCAGCAGTGGCGGGACTCCTTACACAGATACGCAGTATTTT. The chain joins TRBV6-1 to TRBJ2-3, with TRBD2 as a possible D gene (6 bases). There are 15 residues in the CDR3. The V gene's germline CDR1 is MNHNS and CDR2 SASEGT. The V end lost 4 bases, the J end lost 2 bases, and 13 bases lay between the germline ends.

The chain employs TRBV27 and TRBJ2-1; tentatively, D is TRBD1 (5 bases). CDR3 size: 17 residues. Trimming left V 0 bases short and J 4 bases short, with 16 bases between. The germline gives CDR1 MNHEY, CDR2 SMNVEV (reference sequence). As DNA, the CDR3 is TGTGCCAGCAGTTTATCCTTACAGGAGAATTTTTACAATGAGCAGTTCTTC. Protein sequence: CASSLSLQENFYNEQFF.

In the case of this clone: The sample has other DNA sequences that encode this CDR3 too. The chain couples TRBV27 to TRBJ2-7; D is possibly TRBD2 (5 bases). Germline CDR1 MNHEY, CDR2 SMNVEV (reference sequence). V was clipped by 2 bases and J by 7 bases, with 9 bases between them. This CDR3 region has 12 residues. The CDR3 coding sequence is TGTGCCAGCAGTTTAATCCGAGGGGAGCAGTACTTC. It translates to CASSLIRGEQYF.

The V and J genes are TRBV5-1 and TRBJ1-1; TRBD1 aligns across 7 bases. After removal of 5 bases from V and 5 bases from J, the junction contained 0 bases not matched to a gene. This CDR3 comprises 11 residues. Germline CDR1 SGHRS, CDR2 YFSETQ. In DNA, the CDR3 is TGCGCCAGCAGACAGGGGACTGAAGCTTTCTTT. Translated, it gives CASRQGTEAFF.

In DNA form, the CDR3 reads TGTGCCAGCAGTTACGGGCGCGGGAACACTGAGCAGTTCTTC. Its translation: CASSYGRGNTEQFF. The V and J genes are TRBV6-5 and TRBJ2-1; TRBD2 might be the D (6 bases). Germline CDR1 is MNHEY and CDR2 is SVGAGI. The germline V and J ends were trimmed by 2 bases and 9 bases, with 14 bases remaining between them. The CDR3 totals 14 residues.

The chain uses TRBV30 and TRBJ1-2; D call uncertain. Germline CDR1 and CDR2: GTSNPN and SVGIG (reference sequence). Trimming took off 4 bases at V and 3 bases at J, with 9 bases between the two ends. The CDR3 contains 12 residues. CDR3: CAWTAGHYGYTF. For the CDR3, the DNA is TGTGCCTGGACGGCAGGCCACTATGGCTACACCTTC.

V is TRBV5-1 and J is TRBJ2-1; 8 bases are shared with TRBD1. This CDR3 is 15 amino acids long. After removal of 0 bases from V and 3 bases from J, the junction contained 2 bases not matched to a gene. Germline V gene sequence: CDR1 SGHRS, CDR2 YFSETQ. CDR3 protein: CASSLGQGLYNEQFF. In DNA, the CDR3 is TGCGCCAGCAGCTTGGGACAGGGGCTCTACAATGAGCAGTTCTTC.

This clone occurred a few times. The chain is built from TRBV19 and TRBJ2-4, with D possibly being TRBD1 (6 bases). The CDR3 sequence is 14 residues long. Looked up from germline, CDR1 is LNHDA and CDR2 is SQIVND (reference sequence). V lost 4 bases and J 0 bases, leaving 7 bases between the germline ends. This chain's CDR3 is CASSKQGAKNIQYF. DNA of the CDR3: TGTGCCAGTAGTAAACAGGGAGCCAAAAACATTCAGTACTTC. Complete variable domain (other parts from reference TRBV19 and TRBJ2-4): DGGITQSPKYLFRKEGQNVTLSCEQNLNHDAMYWYRQDPGQGLRLIYYSQIVNDFQKGDIAEGYSVSREKKESFPLTVTSAQKNPTAFYLCASSKQGAKNIQYFGAGTRLSVL.

The rearrangement links TRBV9 to TRBJ2-7; TRBD1 matches at 7 bases. Germline V lookup: CDR1 SGDLS, CDR2 YYNGEE. With 4 bases clipped from V and 5 bases from J, the junction kept 12 bases outside the gene matches. The CDR3 consists of 15 residues. The CDR3 sequence is CASSPRQGIVDEQYF. In nucleotides, the CDR3 is TGTGCCAGCAGCCCTAGACAGGGAATCGTCGACGAGCAGTACTTC.

This chain connects TRBV4-1 to TRBJ2-3; D remains ambiguous. The CDR3 runs to 17 residues. CDR1 and CDR2 (germline): MGHRA, YSYEKL. V lost 0 bases, J lost 1 base, and 14 bases lay in between. The CDR3 nucleotides are TGCGCCAGCAGCCAAGACGCTCCTAGTTTGGGCACAGATACGCAGTATTTT. Translated, it gives CASSQDAPSLGTDTQYF.

V usage is TRBV4-1 and J usage is TRBJ2-2, with 9 positions matching TRBD2. Germline V CDR1 and CDR2: MGHRA, YSYEKL. Trimming cost V 4 bases and J 2 bases; bases outside gene matches: 11. This CDR3 is 18 amino acids long. The CDR3 region is CASSRRHAREGNTGELFF. CDR3 DNA: TGCGCCAGCAGCCGGAGACATGCGCGGGAGGGCAACACCGGGGAGCTGTTTTTT.

This clone appeared a single time. The V gene is TRBV5-1, the J gene TRBJ1-1, with TRBD1 as a possible D gene (5 bases). Germline CDR1 and CDR2: SGHRS and YFSETQ. V was trimmed by 1 base and J by 2 bases, leaving 15 bases between them. This CDR3 comprises 16 residues. CDR3 nucleotides: TGCGCCAGCAGCTTGCAGGGTCCCCGCCTCAACACTGAAGCTTTCTTT. This sequence encodes CASSLQGPRLNTEAFF.